The sequence of this TCR beta chain was determined in a study of radiotherapy plus CTLA-4 blockade in lung cancer (dated by TCRdb to 2016 to 2019). For the wider study: Among the enrolled patients, around 17% had an objective response, and 31% reached disease control.

Study-wide conclusions, independent of this receptor: TCR clones derived from tumors expanded in peripheral blood after treatment with radiotherapy and ipilimumab. Increased serum interferon-beta after radiation, together with early dynamic changes in blood T cell clones, were reported to be the strongest predictors of response.

As concerns this clone: No antigen is known for it. Base qualities are missing; no much larger clone stands one base away.

Trimming costs V 5 bases and J 1 base, and their ends lie 12 bases apart. CDR1 SGHVS and CDR2 FNYEAQ were looked up in the germline V gene. Spanning cysteine to phenylalanine, the CDR3 consists of 15 amino acids. Only the CDR3 region is kept as DNA, spanning 45 bases read in frame from base 1. The study tested focal radiation therapy combined with CTLA-4 blockade (ipilimumab) in patients with chemo-refractory metastatic non-small-cell lung cancer. The receptor library was made with the immunoSEQ multiplex PCR assay. The source is immuneACCESS, and TCRdb retained only in-frame sequences with V and J called. Part of the clones is not carried over; for the studies checked, unresolved V genes explain less than half of this, and the remainder is unexplained. The sample has some 64,000 clones on record, more than 70% of them singletons. The ten biggest clones cover about a sixth of the sample.

The sequence derives from a human donor with non-small cell lung cancer whose response to radiotherapy plus ipilimumab could not be evaluated. Some clones in this sample may be carry-over from other donors' samples. Sequencing used peripheral blood, obtained from a patient treated with radiotherapy plus ipilimumab. The chain couples TRBV7-6 to TRBJ2-1, with no confident D gene call. The DNA sequence follows: TGTGCCAGCAGCCCTCTAGAGCTATCCTACAATGAGCAGTTCTTC. This is translated as CASSPLELSYNEQFF.